A selection of T cell receptor beta chains follows, all from one sample in a study of vaccination and CD4 T cells after COVID-19. TCRdb used MiXCR to reprocess the PCR reads, holding one entry per CDR3 protein. The sample includes roughly 11,000 distinct CDR3 sequences, approximately 55% of them seen just once. For these receptors, no antigen is known. Sequencing was carried out using CD4+ T cells from blood, cultured in vitro. The receptors originated from a human donor who had recovered from COVID-19. Both conserved end residues are part of each CDR3.

v_call: TRBV2; cdr3_aa: CASRRQGLGNTIYF
v_call: TRBV5-1; cdr3_aa: CASSYRTGFGEQYF
v_call: TRBV2; cdr3_aa: CASRQVAAEAFF
v_call: TRBV4-3; cdr3_aa: CASSQDRVTSFANTGELFF
v_call: TRBV6-1; cdr3_aa: CASSRGKVTNEKLFF
v_call: TRBV6-5; cdr3_aa: CASSYRDTVSPLHF
v_call: TRBV10-3; cdr3_aa: CAISEAGNTIYF
v_call: TRBV27; cdr3_aa: CASRNLQTARSYNSPLHF
v_call: TRBV2; cdr3_aa: CASSEADRVWGYTF
v_call: TRBV20-1; cdr3_aa: CKGSRGETQYF
v_call: TRBV6-1; cdr3_aa: CASSAPRGGRYEQYF
v_call: TRBV30; cdr3_aa: CAWSHSGGPLETQYF
v_call: TRBV20-1; cdr3_aa: CSAKAVAGFLRDEQYF
v_call: TRBV30; cdr3_aa: CAWSVGAGETQYF
v_call: TRBV15; cdr3_aa: CATSSTDRKNTEAFF
v_call: TRBV12-3/TRBV12-4; cdr3_aa: CASSSPRTGGTEAFF
v_call: TRBV5-6; cdr3_aa: CASSLWGAGANVLTF
v_call: TRBV20-1; cdr3_aa: CSARAGSQNSPLHF
v_call: TRBV6-5; cdr3_aa: CASSYWRPGPDEKLFF
v_call: TRBV7-2; cdr3_aa: CASSLDRRSNQPQHF
v_call: TRBV7-6; cdr3_aa: CASSLSRTYNEQFF
v_call: TRBV5-1; cdr3_aa: CASSLSGQSFNSPLHF
v_call: TRBV5-1; cdr3_aa: CASSLSEPNYGYTF
v_call: TRBV6-1; cdr3_aa: CASKEGGAGLYEQYF
v_call: TRBV5-3; cdr3_aa: CASSYRDNYGYTF
v_call: TRBV7-8; cdr3_aa: CASSLTNPGAGGVIGSTDTQYF
v_call: TRBV7-9; cdr3_aa: CASSIPIYTGELFF
v_call: TRBV5-1; cdr3_aa: CASSPPGGGIYEQYF
v_call: TRBV6-1; cdr3_aa: CASSEHNTEAFF
v_call: TRBV11-3; cdr3_aa: CASSEGLVYEQYF
v_call: TRBV19; cdr3_aa: CASQSGQEWTGELFF
v_call: TRBV12-5; cdr3_aa: CASGAGGTGELFF
v_call: TRBV3-1; cdr3_aa: CASSSELAATGGGYTF
v_call: TRBV19; cdr3_aa: CASNLRQGGETQYF
v_call: TRBV20-1; cdr3_aa: CSARDQGQGNYGYTF
v_call: TRBV7-8; cdr3_aa: CASTARISWEKLFF
v_call: TRBV19; cdr3_aa: CASSPTGVGTGATGELFF
v_call: TRBV20-1; cdr3_aa: CSASSRPPSYEQYF
v_call: TRBV7-9; cdr3_aa: CASSLTTGGSEAFF
v_call: TRBV6-1; cdr3_aa: CASRARRDRRLMNTEAFF